These 20 T cell receptor beta chains were all obtained from the same sample, sequenced in a study of T cell responses to AZD1222 COVID-19 vaccine. Libraries were prepared by immunoSEQ multiplex PCR; TCRdb keeps only in-frame clonotypes and omits some of them. The table lists 200,000 to 300,000 clones, 93% of them singletons, with roughly 0.5% in the top ten. The specimen comprised peripheral blood, sampled on day 0 of AZD1222 vaccination. These receptors were taken from an adult in good health.

The chain couples TRBV27 to TRBJ2-7, with D perhaps TRBD2 (6 bases). V was pared by 3 bases and J by 2 bases, with 17 bases between. This CDR3 has 16 residues. Germline V gene lookup returns CDR1 MNHEY and CDR2 SMNVEV (reference sequence). This CDR3 is CASSFLLAAGTYEQYF. CDR3 in DNA: TGTGCCAGCAGTTTCTTGTTAGCGGCAGGGACCTACGAGCAGTACTTC.

The chain couples TRBV28 to TRBJ2-5, with 7 bases lining up with TRBD2. This CDR3 spans 15 amino acids. CDR1 MDHEN and CDR2 SYDVKM come from the germline V gene. V shed 7 bases and J 3 bases; nucleotides not matched to a gene: 11. The CDR3 here is CASKGHWAGEETQYF. In DNA form, the CDR3 reads TGTGCCAGCAAAGGTCATTGGGCGGGAGAAGAGACCCAGTACTTC.

The V and J genes are TRBV28 and TRBJ2-5; 9 nucleotides agree with TRBD1. Germline-derived CDR1 and CDR2 are MDHEN and SYDVKM. The CDR3 runs 15 residues. The ends lost 5 bases at V and 5 bases at J; junction bases unmatched: 9. CDR3 residues: CASSPEDRGRETQYF. The CDR3 DNA reads as TGTGCCAGCAGTCCCGAGGACAGGGGACGGGAGACCCAGTACTTC.

The V gene is TRBV27, the J gene TRBJ1-5; no clear D. The CDR3 is 13 residues long. Germline lookup yields CDR1 MNHEY and CDR2 SMNVEV (reference sequence). Trimming stripped 4 bases from V and 7 bases from J, with 11 bases between. The CDR3 protein is CASSYRREQPQHF. The CDR3 DNA sequence: TGTGCCAGCAGTTATCGGAGGGAACAGCCCCAGCATTTT.

The chain carries TRBV6-4 and TRBJ2-2; 8 positions match TRBD2. Trimming at V came to 7 bases and at J to 6 bases, leaving 13 bases not matched to a gene. In germline, CDR1 is MRHNA, CDR2 SNTAGT. This CDR3 spans 16 amino acids. The CDR3 nucleotides read TGTGCCAGCACCCCCCGAGCTGGCGGGGGGCCCGGGGAGCTGTTTTTT. Its translation: CASTPRAGGGPGELFF.

The gene calls are TRBV19 and TRBJ2-7, with 8 bases matching TRBD1. J gave up 4 bases and V 4 bases, and 6 bases lay outside the gene matches. CDR1 and CDR2 (germline): LNHDA, SQIVND (reference sequence). The CDR3 sequence is 14 residues long. CDR3 region: CASSTGDRWYEQYF. CDR3 DNA sequence: TGTGCCAGTAGTACAGGGGACAGGTGGTACGAGCAGTACTTC. Filled out from reference TRBV19 and TRBJ2-7, the complete variable domain reads DGGITQSPKYLFRKEGQNVTLSCEQNLNHDAMYWYRQDPGQGLRLIYYSQIVNDFQKGDIAEGYSVSREKKESFPLTVTSAQKNPTAFYLCASSTGDRWYEQYFGPGTRLTVT.

The J gene is TRBJ2-3, the V gene TRBV5-4; TRBD1 might be the D (6 bases). The CDR3 is 16 residues long. Trimming took off 5 bases at V and 0 bases at J, with 16 bases between the two ends. Germline V gene sequence: CDR1 SGHNT, CDR2 YYREEE (reference sequence). CDR3 residues: CASRSGSGASTDTQYF. Here the CDR3 DNA reads TGTGCCAGCAGATCCGGATCAGGGGCTAGCACAGATACGCAGTATTTT.

The V and J genes are TRBV7-6 and TRBJ1-6, with D possibly TRBD1 on 5 matching bases. Germline loops: CDR1 SGHVS, CDR2 FNYEAQ. This CDR3 contains 16 residues. V lost 1 base and J lost 7, with 14 bases in between. CDR3 nucleotide sequence: TGTGCCAGCAGCTTAGAGGCGGTTCCAGGGAATTCACCCCTCCACTTT. Translating it yields CASSLEAVPGNSPLHF.

As to this clone: The same CDR3 also results from other DNA sequences found in this sample. The J gene is TRBJ2-3, the V gene TRBV9; 10 nucleotides agree with TRBD2. The CDR3 has 15 residues. Per the germline V gene, CDR1 is SGDLS and CDR2 is YYNGEE. J lost 4 bases, V lost 0 bases, and 2 bases had no gene match. This CDR3 is CASSVGLAGADTQYF. CDR3 in DNA: TGTGCCAGCAGCGTAGGTCTAGCGGGAGCAGATACGCAGTATTTT.

This clone appeared a single time. The chain has TRBV28 and TRBJ1-2; no clear D. The CDR3 totals 14 residues. Per germline, CDR1 MDHEN and CDR2 SYDVKM. Trimming cost V 3 bases and J 3 bases, with 11 bases left between them. CDR3 nucleotides: TGTGCCAGCAGTTTGGGGTCCGGTCACTATGGCTACACCTTC. It yields the protein CASSLGSGHYGYTF.

The chain has TRBV24-1 and TRBJ2-3, with a tentative D call TRBD1 (6 bases). This CDR3 has 21 residues. CDR1 is KGHDR, CDR2 SFDVKD, per germline. Trimming cost V 3 bases and J 7 bases, with 34 bases left between them. In nucleotides, the CDR3 is TGTGCCACCAGTGATCCTAACAGGGACGGAGGAGGTATTAGTCGGATAAATACGCAGTATTTT. Translated, it gives CATSDPNRDGGGISRINTQYF.

This chain uses TRBV28 with TRBJ1-1; D possibly corresponds to TRBD1 (5 bases). V gave up 6 bases and J gave up 4 bases, with 12 bases separating them. CDR1 is MDHEN, CDR2 SYDVKM, per germline. This CDR3 comprises 13 residues. The CDR3 region is CASSLAGATEAFF. The CDR3 nucleotides are TGTGCCAGCAGCTTGGCCGGGGCCACTGAAGCTTTCTTT.

The V and J genes are TRBV5-1 and TRBJ1-4; 10 bases fit TRBD1. Germline-derived CDR1 and CDR2 are SGHRS and YFSETQ. V was pared by 5 bases and J by 10 bases, with 14 bases of the junction left unmatched. CDR3 length: 16 residues. In DNA form, the CDR3 reads TGCGCCAGCAGTCCCGGGACAGGGGCCGTGGTCGGAAAACTGTTTTTT. Translation gives CASSPGTGAVVGKLFF.

The chain carries TRBV30 and TRBJ1-6, with a weak D call TRBD1 (5 bases). Trimming removed 2 bases from V and 13 bases from J, with 15 bases in between. This CDR3 has 13 amino acids. Germline V lookup: CDR1 GTSNPN, CDR2 SVGIG (reference sequence). The CDR3 sequence: CAWSPGAGGPLHF. The CDR3 bases are TGTGCCTGGAGTCCCGGGGCCGGTGGGCCCCTCCACTTT.

This clone was seen once. J is TRBJ2-3 and V is TRBV6-4; TRBD2 matches 7 bases. Germline CDR1 MRHNA, CDR2 SNTAGT. The CDR3 is 16 residues long. V shed 2 bases and J 2 bases; nucleotides not matched to a gene: 7. CDR3 nucleotides: TGTGCCAGCAGTGACGAGCCTAGCGGTTTCACAGATACGCAGTATTTT. This sequence encodes CASSDEPSGFTDTQYF.

This clone occurred once. The rearrangement links TRBV4-1 to TRBJ2-4, with D possibly matching TRBD2 (6 bases). CDR1 and CDR2 from the germline V gene are MGHRA and YSYEKL. The CDR3 spans 14 residues. V lost 1 base and J 7 bases, leaving 11 bases between the germline ends. This CDR3 is CASSQAGLRNIQYF. As DNA, the CDR3 is TGCGCCAGCAGCCAAGCGGGACTCCGGAACATTCAGTACTTC.

The chain uses TRBV9 and TRBJ1-1, with D possibly matching TRBD1 (6 bases). The CDR3 extends over 14 amino acids. Per germline, CDR1 SGDLS and CDR2 YYNGEE. The V end lost 4 bases, the J end lost 4 bases, and 14 bases lay between the germline ends. The CDR3 is CASSIDQGSTEAFF. CDR3 in DNA: TGTGCCAGCAGCATCGACCAGGGGAGCACTGAAGCTTTCTTT.

The CDR3 here is CASSPRSNEKLFF. CDR3 nucleotide sequence: TGTGCCAGCTCACCCCGCAGCAATGAAAAACTGTTTTTT. This chain uses TRBV18 with TRBJ1-4; D not certain. V was shortened by 3 bases and J by 5 bases, with 7 bases between the two germline ends. Germline V gives CDR1 KGHSH, CDR2 LQKENI. The CDR3 is made up of 13 amino acids.

The genes are TRBV6-4 and TRBJ1-6, with D perhaps TRBD1 (6 bases). Trimming left V 3 bases short and J 6 bases short, with 12 bases between. There are 15 residues in the CDR3. The germline V gene encodes CDR1 MRHNA and CDR2 SNTAGT. The CDR3 coding sequence is TGTGCCAGCAGTGAACCGGGACAAACTAATTCACCCCTCCACTTT. Translating it yields CASSEPGQTNSPLHF.

This chain uses TRBV9 with TRBJ2-6; tentative D call: TRBD2 (5 bases). Germline CDR1 reads SGDLS; CDR2 reads YYNGEE. The CDR3 runs 16 residues. Trimming took 0 bases from V and 0 from J, leaving 7 bases between them. This CDR3 is CASSVGRGSGANVLTF. The CDR3 DNA follows: TGTGCCAGCAGCGTAGGCCGGGGCTCTGGGGCCAACGTCCTGACTTTC.